These T cell receptor beta chains were read from a single sample in a study of T-cell memory formation after mild COVID-19. MiXCR, run by TCRdb on the 5' RACE reads, gives a single entry per CDR3 protein. Altogether more than 75,000 distinct CDR3 sequences are present, about 23% being singletons, with the ten largest covering over 40%. The source material was PBMCs or a T cell subset sorted from them (not recorded which). These receptors all stem from a young man who had mild COVID-19 (a few samples of this study predate the infection). Cell type and time point are not known. The CDR3 runs from the conserved cysteine through the conserved F or W. The D gene is left open where the match is weak. Clone sizes are given selectively: once, few, many, or a class where the clone is expanded.

TGCGCCAGCAGCCCGTCCGGGACAGGGGGCTACGAGCAGTACTTC CASSPSGTGGYEQYF TRBD1 . TRBJ2-7 TRBV4-3
TGTGCCAGCAGTTACTCGGCCAACGAGCAGTACTTC CASSYSANEQYF . . TRBJ2-7 TRBV6-2/TRBV6-3
TGCGCCAGCAGCCAAGATTCACTAGCGGGGGGGACCGATACGCAGTATTTT CASSQDSLAGGTDTQYF TRBD2 few TRBJ2-3 TRBV4-3
TGTGCCAGCAGCCAGGGAGGGGAAGAGACCCAGTACTTC CASSQGGEETQYF TRBD2 . TRBJ2-5 TRBV7-2
TGCGCCAGCAGCGTCCCCGGGACTAGCGCAGATACGCAGTATTTT CASSVPGTSADTQYF TRBD2 few TRBJ2-3 TRBV4-1
TGTGCCAGCCACGTCGGAGGGATAACTGAAGCTTTCTTT CASHVGGITEAFF . many TRBJ1-1 TRBV7-2
TGTGCCATCAGTCCCCTGAAAAACTTCACACCTTATCTTCCCGGAAACACCATATATTTT CAISPLKNFTPYLPGNTIYF . . TRBJ1-3 TRBV12-3/TRBV12-4
TGTGCCAGCAGCTTCGAAAGGTTTACAGATACGCAGTATTTT CASSFERFTDTQYF . few TRBJ2-3 TRBV11-2
TGTGCCAGCGGCCGGGACAGGGGAACAGATACGCAGTATTTT CASGRDRGTDTQYF TRBD1 few TRBJ2-3 TRBV6-2/TRBV6-3
TGTGCCAGCAGACCCCCCGGCCGGGGAAACACCTTC CASRPPGRGNTF . . TRBJ1-2 TRBV6-5
TGCAGCGTTGGGACAGGGGGCGAGACCCAGTACTTC CSVGTGGETQYF TRBD1 many TRBJ2-5 TRBV29-1
TGCGCCAGCAGCTTGTACGGGGGTTACAATGAGCAGTTCTTC CASSLYGGYNEQFF . few TRBJ2-1 TRBV5-1
TGTGCCAGCAGCCCCCGGACTAGCGGGGGGGCCCCAGATACGCAGTATTTT CASSPRTSGGAPDTQYF TRBD2 . TRBJ2-3 TRBV7-2
TGTGCCAGCAGCTCACATCTTCGGGGTGACGCTTTCTTT CASSSHLRGDAFF . . TRBJ1-1 TRBV9
TGTGCCAGCAGACGGAGCGGGGGGGCGTACAATGAGCAGTTCTTC CASRRSGGAYNEQFF TRBD2 . TRBJ2-1 TRBV4-2
TGTGCCAGCAGCCCCGGGTTGGAACACGGTTTTTCCCTCCACTTT CASSPGLEHGFSLHF . many TRBJ1-6 TRBV5-4
TGTGCCAGCAGCCCCCGAGGGAGCGGGGGGGCCCCTAGGAGCACAGATACGCAGTATTTT CASSPRGSGGAPRSTDTQYF TRBD2 . TRBJ2-3 TRBV6-2/TRBV6-3
TGTGCCAGCTCACCACCTGAGACTAGCAACGAGCAGTACTTC CASSPPETSNEQYF TRBD2 few TRBJ2-7 TRBV18
TGTGCCAGCAGCTACGCAGCATGGGATACGCAGAATTTT CASSYAAWDTQNF . few TRBJ2-3 TRBV6-2/TRBV6-3
TGTGCCAGCAGTTACTCGCCAGGGGAAGAGACCCAGTACTTC CASSYSPGEETQYF . . TRBJ2-5 TRBV6-5
TGTGCCAGCAGTTACGGGAGGGACTACGAGCAGTACTTC CASSYGRDYEQYF TRBD2 few TRBJ2-7 TRBV6-2/TRBV6-3
TGTGCCAGCAGCCCGGGACAGGGGTTTCTTACCGAGGCCCAGTACTTC CASSPGQGFLTEAQYF TRBD1 medium-sized TRBJ2-5 TRBV9
TGTGCCACCAGCCGTGACAGGGGGTGGGAAGAGACCCAGTACTTC CATSRDRGWEETQYF TRBD1 few TRBJ2-5 TRBV15
TGTGCCAGCAGAAATTCCACAGGGGAAAGGCAGGCCGATACGCAGTATTTT CASRNSTGERQADTQYF . . TRBJ2-3 TRBV21-1
TGTGCCAGCAGTTCCGGCGGAGGGCGAGGCTATGGCTACACCTTC CASSSGGGRGYGYTF . many TRBJ1-2 TRBV6-5
TGTGCCAGCAGGACTAGTTTACAAGAGACCCAGTACTTC CASRTSLQETQYF . few TRBJ2-5 TRBV12-3/TRBV12-4
TGTGCCGGAAGCAGGGGAGCTACCTACAATGAGCAGTTCTTC CAGSRGATYNEQFF . many TRBJ2-1 TRBV7-9
TGTGCCAGCAGCTCACAGGGGAGGGCCCTGGGCACAGATACGCAGTATTTT CASSSQGRALGTDTQYF . many TRBJ2-3 TRBV7-9
TGTGCCATCAGTGGGCGCCCGATCGAAGGCGGGGAGCTGTTTTTT CAISGRPIEGGELFF . . TRBJ2-2 TRBV10-3
TGTGCCAGCAATCGTGGACAGGGGGCCTACAATGAGCAGTTCTTC CASNRGQGAYNEQFF TRBD1 . TRBJ2-1 TRBV6-2/TRBV6-3
TGTGCCAGCAGCGAGGGACAGGGCCCCCACAATGAGCAGTTCTTC CASSEGQGPHNEQFF TRBD1 . TRBJ2-1 TRBV7-9
TGTGCCAGCAGCGCCTCCTACGAGCAGTACTTC CASSASYEQYF . many TRBJ2-7 TRBV7-9
TGTGCCAGCAGTTACTCAAAGGGTGTTGCCTACACCTTC CASSYSKGVAYTF . . TRBJ1-2 TRBV6-5
TGTGCCAGCAGTGGACAGGGGAGGACCTATGGCTACACCTTC CASSGQGRTYGYTF TRBD1 few TRBJ1-2 TRBV28
TGCGCCAGCAGCTTCGGGAACGAGCAGTACTTC CASSFGNEQYF . . TRBJ2-7 TRBV5-1
TGTGCCAGCAGCTGGACAGATGAGCAGTTCTTC CASSWTDEQFF . . TRBJ2-1 TRBV5-5
TGCGCCAGCAGCCAGGACAGGGGTAGATCACCCCTCCACTTT CASSQDRGRSPLHF TRBD1 few TRBJ1-6 TRBV4-1
TGTGCCAGCAGGGATACAGGGAGCGGCTACACCTTC CASRDTGSGYTF . few TRBJ1-2 TRBV4-2
TGCAGCGCCGGCGTCGGATCCACTGAAGCTTTCTTT CSAGVGSTEAFF . . TRBJ1-1 TRBV29-1
TGTGCCAGCAGTTACGAGCGGGAGGACAGGGGAGATACGCAGTATTTT CASSYEREDRGDTQYF . . TRBJ2-3 TRBV6-2/TRBV6-3
TGTGCCAGCTCTCTGGAACACCCAGGGTCTAACTATGGCTACACCTTC CASSLEHPGSNYGYTF . few TRBJ1-2 TRBV7-9
TGTGCCAGCAGTCGACGATTTGACAGGGGGACATTAGCCAAAAACATTCAGTACTTC CASSRRFDRGTLAKNIQYF TRBD1 . TRBJ2-4 TRBV6-5
TGCGCCAGCAGCCAGGTAGGACAGGACTATGGCTACACCTTC CASSQVGQDYGYTF TRBD1 . TRBJ1-2 TRBV4-1
TGTGCCAGCAGCATTAACACCGGGGAGCTGTTTTTT CASSINTGELFF . few TRBJ2-2 TRBV7-3
TGTGCCAGCAGCCAAGACCTACAGGACAGGGGGCCAGAGACCCAGTACTTC CASSQDLQDRGPETQYF TRBD1 . TRBJ2-5 TRBV3-1
TGTGCCAGCATCTCCCTAAAAGTTGAAGCTTTCTTT CASISLKVEAFF . few TRBJ1-1 TRBV7-9
TGCAGTGCCCGGTGGGGGCAGGGGTCCGAGCAGTACTTC CSARWGQGSEQYF . few TRBJ2-7 TRBV20-1
TGCAGTGCTAGCGTGGGGAGACGGAGGGATGAGCAGTTCTTC CSASVGRRRDEQFF . few TRBJ2-1 TRBV20-1
TGTGCCTGGAGTGTGGAGGGGCTTCGAGTCGAGCAGTACTTC CAWSVEGLRVEQYF . few TRBJ2-7 TRBV30
TGTGCCAGCAGTTACCCGGGGGATGGTGACGAGCAGTACTTC CASSYPGDGDEQYF . few TRBJ2-7 TRBV6-2/TRBV6-3
TGCGCCAGCAGCCAAGATCGGTTGGGCACTGAAGCTTTCTTT CASSQDRLGTEAFF . . TRBJ1-1 TRBV4-3
TGTGCCAGCAGTGAACCAGGGGGCTATGGCTACACCTTC CASSEPGGYGYTF TRBD1 few TRBJ1-2 TRBV25-1
TGTCCGAGCCCAGTCGTTGGGACACTCAACCCCTATGGCTACACCTTC CPSPVVGTLNPYGYTF . . TRBJ1-2 TRBV27
TGTGCCAGCAGCCGAACAGGGCCCTCATACGAGCAGTACTTC CASSRTGPSYEQYF . few TRBJ2-7 TRBV7-9
TGTGCCAGCAGTCCGGCCCGGACAGGGGGCGATCAGCCCCAGCATTTT CASSPARTGGDQPQHF TRBD1 . TRBJ1-5 TRBV27